Presented here are 11 T cell receptor beta chains from one specimen sequenced in a study of blood T cell repertoires in COVID-19. Produced via immunoSEQ multiplex PCR; TCRdb's table is partial and in-frame only. The repertoire consists of about 100,000 clones, with about 82% occurring once and the leading ten covering roughly an eighth. The sequencing sample was made of peripheral blood. Every receptor here comes from a man aged 45-60 years with active or convalescent COVID-19.

This chain uses TRBV11-3 with TRBJ1-1, with D tentatively TRBD1 (6 bases). The CDR3 consists of 14 residues. CDR1 SGHNT and CDR2 YENEEA come from the germline V gene. V was clipped by 5 bases and J by 3 bases, with 13 bases between them. The CDR3 DNA follows: TGTGCCAGCAGCCTTACGACAGGATACACTGAAGCTTTCTTT. Translating gives CASSLTTGYTEAFF.

J is TRBJ1-5 and V is TRBV7-9; D is perhaps TRBD1 (5 bases). From germline, CDR1 is SEHNR and CDR2 FQNEAQ (reference sequence). The V gene lost 4 bases and the J gene lost 5 bases, with 9 bases spanning the gap. CDR3 length equals 13 residues. The CDR3 reads CASSWGGDQPQHF. CDR3 coding DNA: TGTGCCAGCAGCTGGGGGGGAGATCAGCCCCAGCATTTT.

The chain has TRBV11-3 and TRBJ2-7; 15 positions match TRBD2. The CDR3 sequence is 19 residues long. The V gene's germline CDR1 is SGHNT and CDR2 YENEEA. The J segment lost 3 bases and the V segment lost 5 bases, leaving 14 bases of the junction unmatched. CDR3 protein: CASSGRTSGRGSDGYEQYF. CDR3 DNA: TGTGCCAGCAGCGGACGGACTAGCGGGAGGGGAAGCGATGGCTACGAGCAGTACTTC.

The J gene is TRBJ2-2, the V gene TRBV4-1; 8 bases are shared with TRBD2. CDR3 size: 16 residues. After removal of 5 bases from V and 4 bases from J, the junction contained 9 bases not matched to a gene. CDR1 and CDR2 (germline): MGHRA, YSYEKL. The CDR3 spells CASSLGGLASTGELFF. CDR3 nucleotides: TGCGCCAGCAGCTTGGGAGGACTAGCTTCCACCGGGGAGCTGTTTTTT.

CDR3 nucleotides: TGTGCCAGCAGTGCAACAGGGAACAATCAGCCCCAGCATTTT. It translates to CASSATGNNQPQHF. The chain joins TRBV6-6 to TRBJ1-5; tentatively, D is TRBD1 (6 bases). Trimming cost V 5 bases and J 3 bases, with 11 bases left between them. The V gene's germline CDR1 is MNHNY and CDR2 SVGAGI (reference sequence). The CDR3 loop spans 14 amino acids.

The genes are TRBV24-1 and TRBJ2-1, with a weak D call TRBD2 (5 bases). Germline assignment: CDR1 KGHDR and CDR2 SFDVKD. This CDR3 is 16 amino acids long. Trimming took off 4 bases at V and 0 bases at J, with 12 bases between the two ends. In nucleotides, the CDR3 is TGTGCCACCAGTGAGATGAGCGGTAGCTCCTACAATGAGCAGTTCTTC. Translating it yields CATSEMSGSSYNEQFF.

V is TRBV27 and J is TRBJ1-1; D is unclear. Germline V lookup: CDR1 MNHEY, CDR2 SMNVEV (reference sequence). The V end lost 3 bases, the J end lost 1 base, and 6 bases lay between the germline ends. The CDR3 is 13 residues long. The CDR3 loop reads CASSFSQNTEAFF. In DNA, the CDR3 is TGTGCCAGCAGTTTTAGTCAGAACACTGAAGCTTTCTTT.

J is TRBJ1-1 and V is TRBV12-5; tentative D call: TRBD1 (6 bases). The length of the CDR3 is 15 residues. CDR1 and CDR2 (germline): LGHNT, FRNRAP. The germline V and J ends were trimmed by 6 bases and 0 bases, with 14 bases remaining between them. The CDR3 here is CASGKRGGLNTEAFF. DNA for the CDR3: TGTGCTAGTGGAAAAAGAGGGGGATTGAACACTGAAGCTTTCTTT.

The DNA of the CDR3 is TGCGCCAGCAGCCAAGATCAGGGATCTCAGCCCCAGCATTTT. Translated, it gives CASSQDQGSQPQHF. The chain uses TRBV4-1 and TRBJ1-5; possible D gene TRBD1, 5 bases. The CDR3 covers 14 residues. The germline V and J ends were trimmed by 0 bases and 6 bases, with 9 bases remaining between them. CDR1 and CDR2 from the germline V gene are MGHRA and YSYEKL.

This clone has only a few counts. Here the CDR3 DNA reads TGTGCCAGCAGCTTAGATACCAGCGGGAGCACAGATACGCAGTATTTT. Its translation: CASSLDTSGSTDTQYF. J is TRBJ2-3 and V is TRBV11-3; tentatively, D is TRBD2 (6 bases). Trimming left V 0 bases short and J 0 bases short, with 10 bases between. The CDR3 has 16 amino acids. Germline-derived CDR1 and CDR2 are SGHNT and YENEEA. Complete variable domain (other parts from reference TRBV11-3 and TRBJ2-3): EAGVVQSPRYKIIEKKQPVAFWCNPISGHNTLYWYLQNLGQGPELLIRYENEEAVDDSQLPKDRFSAERLKGVDSTLKIQPAELGDSAVYLCASSLDTSGSTDTQYFGPGTRLTVL.

V usage is TRBV3-1 (or the pseudogene TRBV3-2) and J usage is TRBJ2-7, with 10 bases aligning to TRBD2. Looked up from germline, CDR1 is LGHDT and CDR2 is YNNKEL (reference sequence). This CDR3 has 15 residues. The J segment lost 2 bases and the V segment lost 0 bases, leaving 1 base of the junction unmatched. DNA of the CDR3: TGTGCCAGCAGCCAAGACACTAGCGGGGCCTACGAGCAGTACTTC. Protein sequence: CASSQDTSGAYEQYF.